This TCR beta chain was identified in a study of T cells after yellow fever vaccination (dated by TCRdb to about 2019). Context from the whole study: The SMART-Seq v4 Ultra Low Input RNA kit was used to prepare libraries from fractions with low cell numbers. To track T-cell clones before and after primary and booster YFV17D yellow fever vaccination, bulk TCR alpha and beta repertoires were sequenced longitudinally. Two healthy male donors, one aged 18 to 30 and one aged 30 to 39 years, were included in the cohort. Bulk PBMC replicates and cell subsets were isolated from blood drawn at multiple timepoints before and after both primary and secondary immunization. Results the study describes overall, beyond this receptor: A small fraction of clonotypes appeared in both the CD4 and CD8 compartments, likely as a result of convergent recombination. After the booster, most clones that had expanded after primary vaccination were detected again (approximately 95% of CD4 and around nine tenths of CD8), suggesting broad maintenance of memory. The secondary T-cell response was found to be weaker but faster than the primary response, with a peak reached on day 5 rather than on day 15. Computational filtering was required because FACS-sorted repertoires could contain abundant contaminating clonotypes from the bulk population. Because only a couple of donors were included in the study, the extent to which the findings can be generalized is limited.

The sample holds many counts of this clonotype. What this receptor recognizes is not known. Base-call qualities are not available, and no considerably larger clone is one nucleotide away. TCR cDNA was synthesized by 5'RACE template switching, which introduced a universal primer site and unique molecular identifiers. Priming for cDNA synthesis came from both the TCR alpha and TCR beta constant segments. Library amplification used two PCR steps, and the second PCR step added sample barcodes and sequencing adapters. Sequencing of libraries was done on Illumina HiSeq 2500 (2x100 bp) or NovaSeq (2x150 bp). Per the authors' processing: MIGEC handled demultiplexing of reads and collapsing into UMI consensus sequences, while MiXCR performed V(D)J alignment. Vaccine-responding clonotypes were identified with edgeR using replicate PBMC samples, with FDR below 0.01 and a log2 fold change above 5 up to day 15 being required. Each bulk clonotype received a CD4 or CD8 identity based on whether the sequenced CD4 or CD8 repertoire contained that clonotype at higher abundance. TCRdb ran its own pipeline on the public reads, namely fastp trimming at Q25 and MiXCR clone calling, and kept in-frame beta chains. Each CDR3 protein gets just one entry, which takes the most common genes and DNA from the rows behind it. These V and J calls rely on TCRdb rather than the paper's analysis. The sample yields under 150,000 distinct CDR3 sequences; approximately 7.7% were counted once. The ten most abundant clones make up roughly 0.73% of the sample.

The CDR3 spans 13 residues, from the cysteine through the phenylalanine. The sequence is cut down to CDR3 DNA, 39 bases in frame from base 1. Reading the germline V gene (reference sequence) gives CDR1 DFQATT and CDR2 SNEGSKA. The junction carries 7 bases between V and J, which are trimmed by 1 base and 0 bases respectively. This specimen's treatment or condition label, interpreted: live attenuated yellow fever vaccine strain. A standard Ficoll-Paque protocol was used to isolate PBMCs from peripheral blood. Dynabeads CD4 and CD8 positive selection kits were used to isolate CD4 and CD8 T-cell fractions. RNA was extracted with TriZol from bulk PBMCs, CD4 and CD8 fractions, and dextramer-positive and dextramer-negative fractions.

The receptor comes from a man under 40 who received the YFV17D yellow fever vaccine. Sequencing was performed on CD4+ T cells sorted from PBMCs, taken 5 days after the yellow fever booster vaccination. Here the chain combines TRBV20-1 and TRBJ2-7; the D region may be TRBD1 or TRBD2, each matching 5 bases equally. The DNA sequence is TGCAGTGCTAGAGGTGGGGGCTCCTACGAGCAGTACTTC. This encodes CSARGGGSYEQYF.